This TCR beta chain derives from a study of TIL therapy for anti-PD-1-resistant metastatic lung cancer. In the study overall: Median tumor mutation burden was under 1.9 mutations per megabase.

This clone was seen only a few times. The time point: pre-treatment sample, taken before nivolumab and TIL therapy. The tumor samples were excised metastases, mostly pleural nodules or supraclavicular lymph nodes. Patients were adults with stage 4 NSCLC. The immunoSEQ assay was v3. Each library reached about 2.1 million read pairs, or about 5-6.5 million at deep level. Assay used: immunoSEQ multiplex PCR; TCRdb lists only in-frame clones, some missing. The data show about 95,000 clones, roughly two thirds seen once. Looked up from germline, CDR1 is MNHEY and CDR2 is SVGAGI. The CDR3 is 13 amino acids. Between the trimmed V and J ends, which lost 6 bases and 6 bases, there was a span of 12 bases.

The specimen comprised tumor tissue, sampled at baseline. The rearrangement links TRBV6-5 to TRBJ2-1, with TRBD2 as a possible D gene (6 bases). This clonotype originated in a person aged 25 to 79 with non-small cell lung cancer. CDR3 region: CASSLGLTNEQFF. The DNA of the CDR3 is TGTGCCAGCAGCCTTGGACTAACCAATGAGCAGTTCTTC.